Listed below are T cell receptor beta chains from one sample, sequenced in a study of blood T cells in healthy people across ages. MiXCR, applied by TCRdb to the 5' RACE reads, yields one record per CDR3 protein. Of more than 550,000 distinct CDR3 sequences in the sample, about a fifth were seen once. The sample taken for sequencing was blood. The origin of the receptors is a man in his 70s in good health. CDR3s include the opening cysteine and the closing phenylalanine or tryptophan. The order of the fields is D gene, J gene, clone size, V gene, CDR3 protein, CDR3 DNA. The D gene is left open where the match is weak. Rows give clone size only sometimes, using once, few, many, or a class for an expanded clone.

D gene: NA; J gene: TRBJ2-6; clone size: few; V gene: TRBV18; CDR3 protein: CASSLSRGSGANVLTF; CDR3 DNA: TGTGCCAGCTCACTATCCAGGGGCTCTGGGGCCAACGTCCTGACTTTC
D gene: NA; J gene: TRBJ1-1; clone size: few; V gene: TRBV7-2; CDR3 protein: CASSLILGGEAFF; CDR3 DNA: TGTGCCAGCAGCTTAATTTTAGGCGGTGAAGCTTTCTTT
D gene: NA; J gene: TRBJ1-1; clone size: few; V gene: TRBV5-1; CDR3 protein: CASSSQGEAFF; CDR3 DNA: TGCGCCAGCAGCTCCCAGGGTGAAGCTTTCTTT
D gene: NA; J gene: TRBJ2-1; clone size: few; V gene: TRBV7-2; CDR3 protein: CASSLVQTNEQFF; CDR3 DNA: TGTGCCAGCAGCTTAGTCCAAACCAATGAGCAGTTCTTC
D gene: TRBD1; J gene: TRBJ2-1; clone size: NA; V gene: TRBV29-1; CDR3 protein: CSARTGGQFF; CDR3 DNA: TGCAGCGCTCGGACAGGCGGGCAGTTCTTC
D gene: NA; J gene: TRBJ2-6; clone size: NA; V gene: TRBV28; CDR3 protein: CASSSPPGSSGTNVLTF; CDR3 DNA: TGTGCCAGCAGTTCCCCCCCGGGAAGCTCTGGGACCAACGTCCTGACTTTC
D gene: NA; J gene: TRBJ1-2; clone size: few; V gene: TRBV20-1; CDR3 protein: CSARPQASSYGYTF; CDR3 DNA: TGCAGTGCTAGACCACAGGCGTCTAGCTATGGCTACACCTTC
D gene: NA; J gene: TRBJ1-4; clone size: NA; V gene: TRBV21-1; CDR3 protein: CASSKGKRNGAANEKLFF; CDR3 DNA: TGTGCCAGCAGCAAAGGGAAACGGAATGGGGCAGCTAATGAAAAACTGTTTTTT
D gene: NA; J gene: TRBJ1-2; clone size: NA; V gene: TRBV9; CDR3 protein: CASSVSAWGYTF; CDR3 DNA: TGTGCCAGCAGCGTATCGGCCTGGGGCTACACCTTC
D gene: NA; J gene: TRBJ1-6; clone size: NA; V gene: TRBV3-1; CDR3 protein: CASNARYDSPLHF; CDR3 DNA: TGTGCCAGCAACGCAAGATATGATTCACCCCTCCACTTT
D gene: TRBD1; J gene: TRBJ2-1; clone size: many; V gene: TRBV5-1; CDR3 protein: CASSAWTGDNEQFF; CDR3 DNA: TGCGCCAGCAGCGCGTGGACAGGGGACAATGAGCAGTTCTTC
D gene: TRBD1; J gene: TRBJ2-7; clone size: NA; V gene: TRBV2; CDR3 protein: CASQRQGSSYEQYF; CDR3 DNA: TGTGCCAGCCAACGACAGGGGAGCTCCTACGAGCAGTACTTC
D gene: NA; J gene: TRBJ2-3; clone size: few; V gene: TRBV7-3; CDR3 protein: CASSLMGSPADTQYF; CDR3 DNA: TGTGCCAGCAGCTTAATGGGATCTCCAGCGGATACGCAGTATTTT
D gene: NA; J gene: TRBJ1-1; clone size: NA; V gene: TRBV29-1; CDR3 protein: CSVDRQVGGTEAFF; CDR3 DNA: TGCAGCGTTGACCGACAGGTTGGAGGCACTGAAGCTTTCTTT
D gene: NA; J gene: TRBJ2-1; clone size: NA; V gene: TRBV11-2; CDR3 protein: CASRSAYNEQFF; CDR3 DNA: TGTGCCAGTAGGTCGGCTTACAATGAGCAGTTCTTC
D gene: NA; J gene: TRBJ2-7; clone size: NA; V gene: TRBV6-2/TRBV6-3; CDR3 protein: CASRTGTIYEQYF; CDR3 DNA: TGTGCCAGCAGGACCGGGACGATCTACGAGCAGTACTTC
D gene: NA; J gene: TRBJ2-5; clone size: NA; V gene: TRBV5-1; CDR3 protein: CASSETREETQYF; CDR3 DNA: TGCGCCAGCAGCGAGACTAGAGAAGAGACCCAGTACTTC
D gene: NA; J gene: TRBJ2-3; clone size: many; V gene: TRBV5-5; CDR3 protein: CASSLDQYTQYF; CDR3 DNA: TGTGCCAGCAGCTTGGACCAATATACGCAGTATTTT
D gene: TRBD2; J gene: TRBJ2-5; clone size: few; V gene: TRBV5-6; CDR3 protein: CASSRKSTSGRAGTQYF; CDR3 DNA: TGTGCCAGCAGCCGTAAATCGACTAGCGGGAGGGCCGGGACCCAGTACTTC
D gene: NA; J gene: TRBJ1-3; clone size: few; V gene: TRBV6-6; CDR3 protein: CASSYSSGAGNTIYF; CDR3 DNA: TGTGCCAGCAGTTACTCTTCAGGGGCCGGAAACACCATATATTTT
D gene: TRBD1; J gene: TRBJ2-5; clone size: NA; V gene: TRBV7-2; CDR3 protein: CASSLEMGFTWAGGQETQYF; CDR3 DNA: TGTGCCAGCAGCTTAGAAATGGGCTTTACGTGGGCAGGGGGCCAAGAGACCCAGTACTTC
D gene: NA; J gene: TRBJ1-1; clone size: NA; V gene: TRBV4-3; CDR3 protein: CASSQGPRSTEAFF; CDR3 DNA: TGCGCCAGCAGCCAAGGGCCGAGGAGCACTGAAGCTTTCTTT
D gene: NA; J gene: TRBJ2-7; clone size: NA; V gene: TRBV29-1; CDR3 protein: CSVGLDYEQYF; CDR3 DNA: TGCAGCGTCGGACTGGACTACGAGCAGTACTTC
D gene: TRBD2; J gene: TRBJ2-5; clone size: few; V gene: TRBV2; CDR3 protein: CASSDTSGQFQETQYF; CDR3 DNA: TGTGCCAGCAGTGATACTAGCGGCCAATTCCAAGAGACCCAGTACTTC
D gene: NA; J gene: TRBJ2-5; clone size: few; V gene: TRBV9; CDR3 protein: CASSVAGYQETQYF; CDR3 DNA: TGTGCCAGCAGCGTAGCGGGGTACCAAGAGACCCAGTACTTC
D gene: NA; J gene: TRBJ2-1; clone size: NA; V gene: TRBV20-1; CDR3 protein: CSARDPGSYNEQFF; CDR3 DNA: TGCAGTGCTAGAGATCCCGGCTCCTACAATGAGCAGTTCTTC
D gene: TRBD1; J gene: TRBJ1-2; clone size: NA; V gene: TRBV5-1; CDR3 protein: CASSSGTARSFGYTF; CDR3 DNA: TGCGCCAGCAGCTCAGGGACAGCACGATCGTTTGGCTACACCTTC
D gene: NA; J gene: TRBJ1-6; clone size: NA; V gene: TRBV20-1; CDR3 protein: CSARDWAGANSPLHF; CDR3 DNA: TGCAGTGCTAGAGATTGGGCAGGGGCTAATTCACCCCTCCACTTT
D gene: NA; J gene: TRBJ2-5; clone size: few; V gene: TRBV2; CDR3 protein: CASNLRGADQTQYF; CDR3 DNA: TGTGCCAGCAATCTCAGGGGCGCGGACCAGACCCAGTACTTC
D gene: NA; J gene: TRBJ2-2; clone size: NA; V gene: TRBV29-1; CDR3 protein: CSVELLTGELFF; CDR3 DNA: TGCAGCGTTGAACTTCTCACCGGGGAGCTGTTTTTT
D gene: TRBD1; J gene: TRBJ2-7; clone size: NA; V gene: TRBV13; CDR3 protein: CASSGDREGGYEQYF; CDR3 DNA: TGTGCCAGCAGCGGGGACAGGGAAGGAGGGTACGAGCAGTACTTC
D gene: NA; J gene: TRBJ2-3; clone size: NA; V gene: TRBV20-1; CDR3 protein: CSARADSKRTDTQYF; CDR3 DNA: TGCAGTGCTAGAGCCGACAGTAAACGCACAGATACGCAGTATTTT
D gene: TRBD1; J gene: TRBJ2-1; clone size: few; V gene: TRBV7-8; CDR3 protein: CASSSYTGGNEQFF; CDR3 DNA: TGTGCCAGCAGCTCATACACAGGGGGCAATGAGCAGTTCTTC
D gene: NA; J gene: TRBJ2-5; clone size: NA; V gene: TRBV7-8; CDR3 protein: CASSSHAGSETQYF; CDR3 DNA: TGTGCCAGCAGCTCTCACGCAGGGTCTGAGACCCAGTACTTC
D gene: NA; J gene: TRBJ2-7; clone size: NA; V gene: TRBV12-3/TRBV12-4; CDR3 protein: CASRAGSTYEQYF; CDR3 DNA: TGTGCCAGCAGGGCCGGGTCTACCTACGAGCAGTACTTC
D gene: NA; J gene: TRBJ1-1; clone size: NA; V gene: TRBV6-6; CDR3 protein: CASSYAGAHMNTEAFF; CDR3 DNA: TGTGCCAGCAGTTACGCCGGGGCCCATATGAACACTGAAGCTTTCTTT
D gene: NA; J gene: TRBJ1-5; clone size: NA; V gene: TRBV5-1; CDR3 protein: CAGSLVTVNDSNQPQHF; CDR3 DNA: TGCGCCGGCAGCTTGGTGACAGTAAACGATAGCAATCAGCCCCAGCATTTT
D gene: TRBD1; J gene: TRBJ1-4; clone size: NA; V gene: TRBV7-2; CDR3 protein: CASSWNPGTGPNEKLFF; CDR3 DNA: TGTGCCAGCAGCTGGAATCCCGGGACAGGTCCTAATGAAAAACTGTTTTTT
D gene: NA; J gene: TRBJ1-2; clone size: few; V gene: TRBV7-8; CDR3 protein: CASSAPWQNYGYTF; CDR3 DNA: TGTGCCAGCAGCGCACCGTGGCAGAACTATGGCTACACCTTC
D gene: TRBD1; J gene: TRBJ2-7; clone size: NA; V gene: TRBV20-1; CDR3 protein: CGARPPGQGIYEQYF; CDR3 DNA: TGCGGTGCTAGACCGCCGGGACAGGGAATCTACGAGCAGTACTTC
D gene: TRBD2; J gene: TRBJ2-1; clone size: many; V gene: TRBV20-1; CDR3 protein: CSAREGGTNYNEQFF; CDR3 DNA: TGCAGTGCTAGAGAGGGGGGGACTAACTACAATGAGCAGTTCTTC
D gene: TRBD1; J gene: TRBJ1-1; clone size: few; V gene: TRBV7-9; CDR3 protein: CASSSRDRGLNTEAFF; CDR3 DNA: TGTGCCAGCAGCTCTAGGGACAGGGGACTGAACACTGAAGCTTTCTTT
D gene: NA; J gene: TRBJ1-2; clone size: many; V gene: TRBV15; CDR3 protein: CATSRDDTTTPSYTF; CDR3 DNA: TGTGCCACCAGCAGAGATGACACTACGACCCCAAGCTACACCTTC
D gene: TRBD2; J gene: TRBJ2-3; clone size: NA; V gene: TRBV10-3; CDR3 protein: CAISETSGGTSGDTQYF; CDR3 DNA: TGTGCCATCAGTGAGACTAGCGGGGGGACCTCTGGAGATACGCAGTATTTT
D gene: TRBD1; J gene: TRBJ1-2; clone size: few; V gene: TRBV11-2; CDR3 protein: CASSTDRGEGGYTF; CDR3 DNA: TGTGCCAGCAGCACGGACAGGGGCGAAGGAGGCTACACCTTC